This is a list of T cell receptor beta chains from one sample in a study of blood T cell repertoires in COVID-19. Data came from immunoSEQ multiplex PCR; TCRdb stores just in-frame clones and leaves some out. The sample records some 240,000 clones, 80% to 90% being singletons. The sample taken for sequencing was PBMCs or T cells enriched from blood (not recorded which). Receptors were obtained from a woman aged 40 to 50 who had been exposed to COVID-19. The CDR3 runs from the conserved cysteine through the conserved F or W. Fields, in order: V gene, D gene, clone size, J gene, CDR3 DNA, CDR3 protein. D genes are given only for firm matches. Expanded clones are given a class, and other clones once, few, many or no size at all.

>TRBV4-1|-|-|TRBJ1-3
TGCGCCAGCAGCCAAGTTACCAGGGGTGGAAACACCATATATTTT
CASSQVTRGGNTIYF
>TRBV7-2|TRBD1|-|TRBJ1-2
TGTGCCAGCAGCTTAAGGGACAGAGACTATGGCTACACCTTC
CASSLRDRDYGYTF
>TRBV5-1|-|-|TRBJ2-1
TGCGCCAGCAGCCCTCAGACGGGGGGCGTTGAGCAGTTCTTC
CASSPQTGGVEQFF
>TRBV7-2|-|few|TRBJ1-3
TGTGCCAGCAGCTTAGAGGGGACACCCGGAAACACCATATATTTT
CASSLEGTPGNTIYF
>TRBV18|TRBD1|-|TRBJ1-2
TGTGCCAGCTCACCGGGGGGACAGGGCGCTAAAGATGGCTATGGCTACACCTTC
CASSPGGQGAKDGYGYTF
>TRBV4-2|-|-|TRBJ1-4
TGTGCCAGCAGCCAGAGACCCCTCCAAGGGGGTACTAATGAAAAACTGTTTTTT
CASSQRPLQGGTNEKLFF
>TRBV7-6|-|-|TRBJ2-5
TGTGCCAGCAGCGTTAGGCCGGGGACTCCGGATAAAAAGACCCAGTACTTC
CASSVRPGTPDKKTQYF
>TRBV19|-|-|TRBJ1-5
TGTGCCAGTAGTATTACCCTCTCCTATAGCAATCAGCCCCAGCATTTT
CASSITLSYSNQPQHF
>TRBV27|-|-|TRBJ1-2
TGTGCCAGCAGTTTTTCGCACAGGAGTAACTATGGCTACACCTTC
CASSFSHRSNYGYTF
>TRBV10-3|-|-|TRBJ2-4
TGTGCCATCGGAGATGAAACCAAAAACATTCAGTACTTC
CAIGDETKNIQYF
>TRBV19|-|-|TRBJ2-5
TGTGCCAGTAGTACCTATCGAGGGGACAAGGGCCGGGAGACCCAGTACTTC
CASSTYRGDKGRETQYF
>TRBV7-2|-|-|TRBJ2-7
TGTGCCAGCAGCTTAGGAGGGCGGACCTACGAGCAGTACTTC
CASSLGGRTYEQYF
>TRBV5-1|TRBD1|-|TRBJ2-1
TGCGCCAGCAGCTCGGGACAGCCAAACTACAATGAGCAGTTCTTC
CASSSGQPNYNEQFF
>TRBV7-2|-|once|TRBJ2-5
TGTGCCAGCAGCTCCTACAGGGAGACCCAGTACTTC
CASSSYRETQYF
>TRBV19|TRBD1|-|TRBJ1-2
TGTGCCAGTAGTACCGACAGGGAGTATGGCTACACCTTC
CASSTDREYGYTF
>TRBV5-5|-|-|TRBJ1-4
TGTGCCAGCAGCTTCCTTGCAACTAATGAAAAACTGTTTTTT
CASSFLATNEKLFF
>TRBV30|-|-|TRBJ1-4
TGTGCCTGGAGTGGAGGGGGGGAGAATGAAAAACTGTTTTTT
CAWSGGGENEKLFF
>TRBV7-2|TRBD2|-|TRBJ2-2
TGTGCCAGCAGCCTAGGGGAGGGGAGGTCGAGGACCGGGGAGCTGTTTTTT
CASSLGEGRSRTGELFF
>TRBV18|-|-|TRBJ2-5
TGTGCCAGCTCACCAAAGGAAGGAGGAGAGACCCAGTACTTC
CASSPKEGGETQYF
>TRBV11-1|TRBD1|-|TRBJ1-3
TGTGCCAGCAGCTGGGGACAGCACTCTGGAAACACCATATATTTT
CASSWGQHSGNTIYF
>TRBV4-3|-|few|TRBJ1-6
TGCGCCAGCAGCCAAGAACACCCTCTCTATAATTCACCCCTCCACTTT
CASSQEHPLYNSPLHF
>TRBV24-1|TRBD2|-|TRBJ2-1
TGTGCCACCAGTGATTTGGCAGCGGGGTCTTTCCATGAGCAGTTCTTC
CATSDLAAGSFHEQFF
>TRBV19|-|once|TRBJ1-5
TGTGCCACCCACGACCACTCAGGGGTTTATCAGCCCCAGCATTTT
CATHDHSGVYQPQHF
>TRBV4-1|TRBD1|-|TRBJ2-7
TGCGCCAGCAGCCAGGGACAGCCATACTCCTACGAGCAGTACTTC
CASSQGQPYSYEQYF
>TRBV19|TRBD1|-|TRBJ1-6
TGTGCCAGTAGGGGACAGGCCAATTCACCCCTCCACTTT
CASRGQANSPLHF
>TRBV6-2/TRBV6-3|TRBD2|-|TRBJ2-7
TGTGCCAGCAGTCGCAGCGGGGGGGCAAACGAGCAGTACTTC
CASSRSGGANEQYF
>TRBV11-2|TRBD1|-|TRBJ2-1
TGTGCCAGCAGTCTAGGAACAGGGGGCGCCTACAATGAGCAGTTCTTC
CASSLGTGGAYNEQFF
>TRBV7-2|-|-|TRBJ1-1
TGTGCCAGCAGCTTAGCTCCAGGGCTCACTGAAGCTTTCTTT
CASSLAPGLTEAFF
>TRBV7-9|TRBD1|-|TRBJ2-5
TGTGCCAGCAGCCAAGGTGACAGGGGTAAAAAAGAGACCCAGTACTTC
CASSQGDRGKKETQYF
>TRBV4-3|-|-|TRBJ2-7
TGCGCCAGCGGGTGGAGGGGCTCCTACGAGCAGTACTTC
CASGWRGSYEQYF
>TRBV7-9|-|-|TRBJ2-1
TGTGCCAGCAGCTTAGCGAACAGGGAAAATTACAATGAGCAGTTCTTC
CASSLANRENYNEQFF
>TRBV28|-|-|TRBJ2-1
TGTGCCAGCAGGACCGGCGGGGCCACCTACAATGAGCAGTTCTTC
CASRTGGATYNEQFF
>TRBV7-8|TRBD2|once|TRBJ2-4
TGTGCCAGCAGCAGGGGGACTAGCGGGAGACGGATGGACAAAAACATTCAGTACTTC
CASSRGTSGRRMDKNIQYF
>TRBV28|TRBD1|-|TRBJ1-2
TGTGCCAGCAGTGCTCGGACAGGGGGCGCCCGTGGCTACACCTTC
CASSARTGGARGYTF
>TRBV7-9|TRBD2|-|TRBJ2-5
TGTGCCAGCAGCTTAGTTTTGGGGGGGTATGGTGTGGAGACCCAGTACTTC
CASSLVLGGYGVETQYF
>TRBV29-1|TRBD1|-|TRBJ1-5
TGCAGCGTTGCCCTACAGGGGGATAGCAATCAGCCCCAGCATTTT
CSVALQGDSNQPQHF
>TRBV20-1|-|-|TRBJ1-5
TGCAGTGCTAGTCCACGGACAGTCAACAATCAGCCCCAGCATTTT
CSASPRTVNNQPQHF
>TRBV9|-|-|TRBJ2-7
TGTGCCAGCAGCGTAGAGGGCAGGGCCTACGAGCAGTACTTC
CASSVEGRAYEQYF
>TRBV19|TRBD2|-|TRBJ2-1
TGTGCCAGTAGTCAAAATAGCGGGAGAGGTCGGAATGAGCAGTTCTTC
CASSQNSGRGRNEQFF
>TRBV19|-|-|TRBJ1-1
TGTGCCATTGAAGTCGGCAGAGGGACTGAAGCTTTCTTT
CAIEVGRGTEAFF
>TRBV4-1|-|-|TRBJ1-1
TGCGCCAGCAGCAGAGGGGAGGGGGTGGCTGAAGCTTTCTTT
CASSRGEGVAEAFF
>TRBV7-9|-|-|TRBJ2-1
TGTGCCAGCAGCTTAATGGGGGCTGAAGAGCAGTTCTTC
CASSLMGAEEQFF
>TRBV7-8|TRBD1|-|TRBJ2-7
TGTGCCAGCAGCTTGGGACAGGAGTACGAGCAGTACTTC
CASSLGQEYEQYF
>TRBV9|-|-|TRBJ2-7
TGTGCCAGCAGCGAGGACTCACCCGGGTACGAGCAGTACTTC
CASSEDSPGYEQYF
>TRBV19|-|-|TRBJ1-1
TGTGCCAGTAGCCTCGGGGTGTTGAACACTGAAGCTTTCTTT
CASSLGVLNTEAFF